This T cell receptor (beta chain) was obtained from a study of cytomegalovirus exposure and HLA in healthy donors. Study-level findings and limits: It is likely that the observed cluster of highly shared sequence variants was a sequencing artifact.

V gave up 8 bases and J gave up 3 bases; unmatched junction bases: 12. Germline assignment: CDR1 ENHRY and CDR2 SYGVKD. The CDR3 contains 16 residues. The primer mix had 60 Vbeta and 13 Jbeta primers. Sequenced by immunoSEQ multiplex PCR; TCRdb stores in-frame clones only, minus some. In the table there are under 110,000 clones, about 85% of which are singletons. Of note for this clone: The antigen is undetermined.

This sequence joins TRBV10-3 and TRBJ2-7, with 11 bases matching TRBD2. Sequencing was done on a sample of PBMCs. The sequence came from a man in his thirties or forties in good health and CMV-seronegative. CDR3 region: CAISPQPGLAVYEQYF. CDR3 bases: TGTGCCATCTCCCCTCAACCGGGACTAGCGGTCTACGAGCAGTACTTC.